This is a list of T cell receptor beta chains from one sample in a study of blood T cells in healthy people across ages. TCRdb passed the 5' RACE reads through MiXCR, listing each CDR3 protein once. The sample shows around 1,000,000 distinct CDR3 sequences, more than 30% of them seen only once. Specimen: blood. These receptors all stem from a man aged 18-30 years in good health. CDR3s include the opening cysteine and the closing phenylalanine or tryptophan. Fields, in order: D gene, J gene, V gene, CDR3 protein. D genes are given only for firm matches.

d_call: NA; j_call: TRBJ2-1; v_call: TRBV28; cdr3_aa: CASSQHSTKSEQFF
d_call: TRBD1; j_call: TRBJ1-6; v_call: TRBV7-9; cdr3_aa: CASRYGQGSYNSPLHF
d_call: NA; j_call: TRBJ1-1; v_call: TRBV12-3/TRBV12-4; cdr3_aa: CASLMGRATEAFF
d_call: TRBD1; j_call: TRBJ2-1; v_call: TRBV20-1; cdr3_aa: CSANGGRTGGDEQFF
d_call: NA; j_call: TRBJ2-2; v_call: TRBV27; cdr3_aa: CASSLSLRNTGELFF
d_call: NA; j_call: TRBJ1-1; v_call: TRBV12-3/TRBV12-4; cdr3_aa: CASSAGGSAEAFF
d_call: NA; j_call: TRBJ2-7; v_call: TRBV6-2/TRBV6-3; cdr3_aa: CASSSPGLAYEQYF
d_call: TRBD2; j_call: TRBJ2-3; v_call: TRBV29-1; cdr3_aa: CSQLADYTDTQYF
d_call: TRBD1; j_call: TRBJ1-2; v_call: TRBV10-2; cdr3_aa: CASSRDRAPYGYTF
d_call: TRBD1; j_call: TRBJ1-2; v_call: TRBV24-1; cdr3_aa: CATSDEQGVGYTF
d_call: NA; j_call: TRBJ1-2; v_call: TRBV27; cdr3_aa: CASSSRRANYGYTF
d_call: NA; j_call: TRBJ2-3; v_call: TRBV10-3; cdr3_aa: CAISESRGDTDTQYF
d_call: TRBD2; j_call: TRBJ2-5; v_call: TRBV5-1; cdr3_aa: CASSLALTSGTKETQYF
d_call: NA; j_call: TRBJ2-2; v_call: TRBV2; cdr3_aa: CASSGARVNTGELFF
d_call: NA; j_call: TRBJ1-5; v_call: TRBV5-1; cdr3_aa: CASSLIPDQPQHF
d_call: TRBD2; j_call: TRBJ2-2; v_call: TRBV29-1; cdr3_aa: CSVDIAGGTGELFF
d_call: NA; j_call: TRBJ1-2; v_call: TRBV6-1; cdr3_aa: CASSETGRPYGYTF
d_call: NA; j_call: TRBJ2-5; v_call: TRBV20-1; cdr3_aa: CSAKPAGQSGETQYF
d_call: NA; j_call: TRBJ1-4; v_call: TRBV10-3; cdr3_aa: CAISESAARDEKLFF
d_call: TRBD1; j_call: TRBJ1-5; v_call: TRBV20-1; cdr3_aa: CSTQTGVGQPQHF
d_call: NA; j_call: TRBJ1-1; v_call: TRBV7-9; cdr3_aa: CASSPWDLFGPEAFF
d_call: NA; j_call: TRBJ2-3; v_call: TRBV5-1; cdr3_aa: CASSLRDTKTAQYF
d_call: NA; j_call: TRBJ1-1; v_call: TRBV15; cdr3_aa: CATSPGRVVTEAFF
d_call: TRBD1; j_call: TRBJ1-4; v_call: TRBV20-1; cdr3_aa: CNAGDRGTREKLFF
d_call: NA; j_call: TRBJ1-2; v_call: TRBV12-3/TRBV12-4; cdr3_aa: CASSFADSGYGYTF
d_call: NA; j_call: TRBJ1-1; v_call: TRBV5-1; cdr3_aa: CASSLVGLSEAFF
d_call: NA; j_call: TRBJ2-3; v_call: TRBV7-3; cdr3_aa: CASSSEGTDTQYF
d_call: TRBD2; j_call: TRBJ2-1; v_call: TRBV9; cdr3_aa: CASSPPGLAGFSSYNEQFF
d_call: NA; j_call: TRBJ1-2; v_call: TRBV4-3; cdr3_aa: CASSQDPDTVYGYTF
d_call: NA; j_call: TRBJ2-3; v_call: TRBV12-3/TRBV12-4; cdr3_aa: CASSLTTQGGADTQYF
d_call: TRBD2; j_call: TRBJ2-3; v_call: TRBV30; cdr3_aa: CAWTSGGPISTDTQYF
d_call: NA; j_call: TRBJ2-2; v_call: TRBV7-2; cdr3_aa: CASSLGSAGELFF
d_call: TRBD1; j_call: TRBJ1-1; v_call: TRBV14; cdr3_aa: CASSPGQGWAEAFF
d_call: NA; j_call: TRBJ2-3; v_call: TRBV5-6; cdr3_aa: CASSPLTFQDTQYF
d_call: NA; j_call: TRBJ1-1; v_call: TRBV10-3; cdr3_aa: CAISERGATEAFF
d_call: NA; j_call: TRBJ2-5; v_call: TRBV5-1; cdr3_aa: CASSPREIGGAETQYF
d_call: NA; j_call: TRBJ2-4; v_call: TRBV9; cdr3_aa: CASSVGHGSLAKNIQYF
d_call: NA; j_call: TRBJ1-5; v_call: TRBV19; cdr3_aa: CAGSIDRQGHHQPQHF
d_call: NA; j_call: NA; v_call: TRBV7-9; cdr3_aa: CASSLVRRGRETQYF
d_call: NA; j_call: TRBJ2-5; v_call: TRBV2; cdr3_aa: CASSRDSYNEQYF
d_call: NA; j_call: TRBJ2-7; v_call: TRBV5-1; cdr3_aa: CASKENPMSSYEQYF
d_call: NA; j_call: TRBJ2-6; v_call: TRBV11-1; cdr3_aa: CASSSQGSGANVLTF
d_call: NA; j_call: TRBJ1-1; v_call: TRBV10-3; cdr3_aa: CAIRFGQSNTEAFF
d_call: NA; j_call: TRBJ2-5; v_call: TRBV20-1; cdr3_aa: CSASRLGHQETQYF
d_call: NA; j_call: TRBJ1-6; v_call: TRBV25-1; cdr3_aa: CASSERGTHF
d_call: NA; j_call: TRBJ2-2; v_call: TRBV5-5; cdr3_aa: CASSGRGQTANTGELFF
d_call: TRBD1; j_call: TRBJ1-1; v_call: TRBV27; cdr3_aa: CASSEHPGQPLQNTEAFF
d_call: TRBD2; j_call: TRBJ2-1; v_call: TRBV10-3; cdr3_aa: CAIRGGYNEQFF
d_call: NA; j_call: TRBJ2-3; v_call: TRBV5-8; cdr3_aa: CASSVYGSQADTQYF
d_call: NA; j_call: TRBJ2-4; v_call: TRBV4-3; cdr3_aa: CASSQGQGTNIQYF
d_call: NA; j_call: TRBJ1-1; v_call: TRBV18; cdr3_aa: CASSPQKDGLAEAFF
d_call: NA; j_call: TRBJ1-2; v_call: TRBV6-2/TRBV6-3; cdr3_aa: CASSSTTGPYGYTF
d_call: NA; j_call: NA; v_call: TRBV9; cdr3_aa: CASSVGATGAYEQYF